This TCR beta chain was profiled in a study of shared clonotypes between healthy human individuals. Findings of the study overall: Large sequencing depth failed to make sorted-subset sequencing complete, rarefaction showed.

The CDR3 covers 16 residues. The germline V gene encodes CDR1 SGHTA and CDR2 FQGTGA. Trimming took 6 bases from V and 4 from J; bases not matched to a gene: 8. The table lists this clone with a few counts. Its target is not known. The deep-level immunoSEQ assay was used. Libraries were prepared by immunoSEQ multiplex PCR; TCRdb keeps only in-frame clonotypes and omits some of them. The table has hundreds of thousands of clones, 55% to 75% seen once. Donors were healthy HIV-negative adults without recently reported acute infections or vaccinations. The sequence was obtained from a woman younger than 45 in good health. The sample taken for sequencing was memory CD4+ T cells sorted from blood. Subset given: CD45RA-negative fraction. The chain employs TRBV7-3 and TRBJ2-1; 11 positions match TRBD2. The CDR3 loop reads CASSQTGTSGYNEQFF. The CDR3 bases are TGTGCCAGCAGTCAAACCGGGACTAGCGGTTACAATGAGCAGTTCTTC.